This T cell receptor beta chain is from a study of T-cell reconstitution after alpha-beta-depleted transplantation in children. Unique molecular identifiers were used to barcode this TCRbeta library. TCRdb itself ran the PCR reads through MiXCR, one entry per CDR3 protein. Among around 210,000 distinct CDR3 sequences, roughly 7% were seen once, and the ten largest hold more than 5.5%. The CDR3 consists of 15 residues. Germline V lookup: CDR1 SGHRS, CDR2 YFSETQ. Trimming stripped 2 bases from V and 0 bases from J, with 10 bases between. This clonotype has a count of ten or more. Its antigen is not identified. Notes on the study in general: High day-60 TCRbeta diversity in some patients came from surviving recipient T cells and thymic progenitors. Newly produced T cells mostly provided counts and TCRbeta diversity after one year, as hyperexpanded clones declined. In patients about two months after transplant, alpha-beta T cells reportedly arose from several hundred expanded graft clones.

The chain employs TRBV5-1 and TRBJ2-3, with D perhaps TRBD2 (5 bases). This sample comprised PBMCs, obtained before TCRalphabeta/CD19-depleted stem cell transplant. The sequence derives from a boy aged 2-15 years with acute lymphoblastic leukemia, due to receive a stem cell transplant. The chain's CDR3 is CASSLADTSTDTQYF. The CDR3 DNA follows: TGCGCCAGCAGCTTAGCGGATACTAGCACAGATACGCAGTATTTT.